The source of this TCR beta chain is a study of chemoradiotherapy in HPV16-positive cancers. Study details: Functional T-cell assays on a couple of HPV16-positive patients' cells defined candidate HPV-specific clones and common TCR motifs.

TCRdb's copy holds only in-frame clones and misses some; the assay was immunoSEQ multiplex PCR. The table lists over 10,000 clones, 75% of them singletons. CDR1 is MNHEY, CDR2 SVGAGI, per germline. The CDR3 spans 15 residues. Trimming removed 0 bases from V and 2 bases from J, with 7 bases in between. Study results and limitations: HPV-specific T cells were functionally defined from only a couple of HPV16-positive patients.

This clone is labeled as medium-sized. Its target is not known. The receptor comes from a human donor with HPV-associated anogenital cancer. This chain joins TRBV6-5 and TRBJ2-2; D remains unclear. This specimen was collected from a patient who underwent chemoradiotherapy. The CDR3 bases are TGTGCCAGCAGTTACTCTCAGTTCAACACCGGGGAGCTGTTTTTT. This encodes CASSYSQFNTGELFF.